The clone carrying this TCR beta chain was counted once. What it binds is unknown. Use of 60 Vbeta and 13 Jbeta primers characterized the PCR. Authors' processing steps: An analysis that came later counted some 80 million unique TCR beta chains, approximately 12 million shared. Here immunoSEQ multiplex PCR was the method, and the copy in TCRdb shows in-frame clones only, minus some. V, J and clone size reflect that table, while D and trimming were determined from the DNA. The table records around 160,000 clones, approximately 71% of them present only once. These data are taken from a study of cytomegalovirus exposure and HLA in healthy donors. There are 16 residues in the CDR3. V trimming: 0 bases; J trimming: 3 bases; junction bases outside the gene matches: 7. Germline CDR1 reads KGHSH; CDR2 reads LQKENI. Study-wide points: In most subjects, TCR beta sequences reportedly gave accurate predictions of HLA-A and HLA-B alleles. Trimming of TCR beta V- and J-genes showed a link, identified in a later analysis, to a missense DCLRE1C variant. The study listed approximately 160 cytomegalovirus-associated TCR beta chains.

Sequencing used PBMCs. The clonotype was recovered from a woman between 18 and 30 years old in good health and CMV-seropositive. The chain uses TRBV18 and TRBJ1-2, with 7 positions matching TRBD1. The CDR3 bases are TGTGCCAGCTCACCACCTTTAACACAGGGGTACTATGGCTACACCTTC. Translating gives CASSPPLTQGYYGYTF.